Below, 16 T cell receptor beta chains from the same sample are listed, as sequenced in a study of human T cells and chemical hapten exposure. Unfractionated whole blood yielded the extracted total RNA. From the 5' RACE reads, TCRdb called clonotypes with MiXCR, one entry per CDR3 protein. In the table there are approximately 150,000 distinct CDR3 sequences, around 4.1% of which are singletons. The receptors come from a female donor in good health.

This clonotype occurred many times. V and J are TRBV29-1 and TRBJ1-2; TRBD1 matches at 7 bases. CDR3 length equals 12 residues. The germline CDR1 and CDR2 sequences are SQVTM and ANQGSEA. The J segment lost 11 bases and the V segment lost 3 bases, leaving 9 bases of the junction unmatched. The CDR3 DNA reads as TGCAGCGTTGAGACAGGGCTTCTAGGATACACCTTC. Translating gives CSVETGLLGYTF.

This clonotype came up a few times. The gene calls are TRBV7-9 and TRBJ1-1; D is perhaps TRBD1 (5 bases). V was cut by 2 bases and J by 6 bases, with 10 bases left in between. The CDR3 loop spans 13 amino acids. Germline V lookup: CDR1 SEHNR, CDR2 FQNEAQ (reference sequence). CDR3 nucleotide sequence: TGTGCCAGCAGCTTAATGGGCAGGGCTGAAGCTTTCTTT. This gives the protein CASSLMGRAEAFF.

This clonotype was seen at least ten times. The J gene is TRBJ2-1, the V gene TRBV28; a possible D gene is TRBD1 (6 bases). The CDR3 runs 15 residues. V lost 7 bases to trimming and J lost 8 bases, with 21 bases between them. Looked up from germline, CDR1 is MDHEN and CDR2 is SYDVKM. This CDR3 is CASTPTRQAGDEQFF. DNA of the CDR3: TGTGCCAGCACTCCAACCAGACAGGCTGGCGATGAGCAGTTCTTC.

This clonotype was detected many times. This sequence joins TRBV4-3 and TRBJ2-5, with D perhaps TRBD2 (5 bases). Germline-derived CDR1 and CDR2 are LGHNA and YSLEER. CDR3 size: 17 residues. The V and J ends lost 0 bases and 4 bases respectively, with 18 bases between them. The CDR3 nucleotides are TGCGCCAGCAGCCAAGACAACCCTCGGGCTGAGGGAGAGACCCAGTACTTC. Amino acid sequence: CASSQDNPRAEGETQYF.

This clonotype occurred a few times. This CDR3 reads CASSQDRVAGGRLAKNIQYF. Written as DNA, the CDR3 is TGTGCCAGCAGCCAAGATCGGGTAGCGGGGGGCCGGCTAGCCAAAAACATTCAGTACTTC. The rearrangement uses TRBV4-2 and TRBJ2-4; 10 bases fit TRBD2. The CDR3 is made up of 20 amino acids. V lost 0 bases to trimming and J lost 0 bases; unmatched junction nucleotides: 11. CDR1 LGHNA and CDR2 YNFKEQ come from the germline V gene.

This clonotype was counted at least ten times. This chain links TRBV28 with TRBJ2-6; D is uncertain. Trimming removed 5 bases at V and 0 bases at J, with 17 bases between. CDR3 length: 18 residues. CDR1 MDHEN and CDR2 SYDVKM come from the germline V gene. As DNA, the CDR3 is TGTGCCAGCAGTCCCCTCCGAAGGGCCTCCTCTGGGGCCAACGTCCTGACTTTC. Encoded protein: CASSPLRRASSGANVLTF.

This clonotype was found many times. The chain is built from TRBV18 and TRBJ1-6; D is possibly TRBD1 (5 bases). There are 14 residues in the CDR3. V lost 5 bases, J lost 7 bases, and 12 bases lay in between. Germline values: CDR1 KGHSH, CDR2 LQKENI. The CDR3, as DNA: TGTGCCAGCTCAGCGGACACAAGGAATTCACCCCTCCACTTT. This codes for CASSADTRNSPLHF.

The chain links TRBV19 to TRBJ1-1, with D perhaps TRBD1 (6 bases). V lost 5 bases, J lost 1 base, and 20 bases lay in between. Germline V gene data show CDR1 as LNHDA and CDR2 as SQIVND (reference sequence). This CDR3 region has 17 residues. CDR3 amino acids: CASSFYQSTGQNTEAFF. The DNA for the CDR3 is TGTGCCAGTAGTTTCTACCAGTCAACGGGACAGAACACTGAAGCTTTCTTT.

This clonotype was counted at least ten times. The chain joins TRBV6-6 to TRBJ1-2; D uncertain. Germline CDR1 MNHNY, CDR2 SVGAGI (reference sequence). V lost 0 bases and J lost 7, with 18 bases in between. This CDR3 is 16 amino acids long. CDR3 sequence reads: CASSYSLSTKYGGYTF. For the CDR3, the DNA is TGTGCCAGCAGTTACTCCTTATCGACAAAATACGGTGGCTACACCTTC.

This clonotype has a count of ten or more. V usage is TRBV28 and J usage is TRBJ2-3, with D perhaps TRBD1 or TRBD2 (5 bases each). There are 15 residues in the CDR3. V lost 3 bases and J lost 0, with 10 bases in between. Germline V lookup: CDR1 MDHEN, CDR2 SYDVKM. CDR3 in amino acids: CASSLGEPSTDTQYF. The DNA for the CDR3 is TGTGCCAGCAGTTTGGGGGAACCTAGCACAGATACGCAGTATTTT.

This clonotype appeared many times. The J gene is TRBJ1-1, the V gene TRBV5-1; TRBD1 is a possible D gene (5 bases). This CDR3 is 13 amino acids long. The V gene's germline CDR1 is SGHRS and CDR2 YFSETQ. V was shortened by 2 bases and J by 2 bases, with 7 bases between the two germline ends. The CDR3 loop is CASSFTGNTEAFF. The CDR3 DNA follows: TGCGCCAGCAGCTTTACAGGAAACACTGAAGCTTTCTTT.

This clonotype appeared many times. V is TRBV3-1 and J is TRBJ1-6, with D possibly matching TRBD1 (6 bases). V lost 0 bases, J lost 7 bases, and 10 bases lay in between. This CDR3 contains 15 residues. Germline loops: CDR1 LGHDT, CDR2 YNNKEL (reference sequence). The CDR3 sequence is CASSQDPRGNSPLHF. The CDR3 DNA reads TGTGCCAGCAGCCAAGATCCGAGGGGGAATTCACCCCTCCACTTT.

This clonotype was detected ten times or more. The chain is built from TRBV4-2 and TRBJ1-4; TRBD1 is a possible D gene (6 bases). Between the trimmed V and J ends, which lost 1 base and 7 bases, there was a span of 19 bases. Germline CDR1 LGHNA, CDR2 YNFKEQ. The length of the CDR3 is 17 residues. The CDR3 reads CASSQALVGAGIEKLFF. DNA of the CDR3: TGTGCCAGCAGCCAAGCGTTAGTGGGGGCTGGGATTGAAAAACTGTTTTTT.

In its sample, this clonotype was seen many times. The chain joins TRBV6-2 or TRBV6-3 to TRBJ1-2, with D unresolved. The CDR3 runs 13 residues. The ends were cut back, 4 bases at V and 1 base at J, with 7 bases in the middle. The germline V gene has CDR1 MNHEY and CDR2 SVGEGT. CDR3: CASSLVDNYGYTF. The DNA of the CDR3 is TGTGCCAGCAGTTTGGTCGATAACTATGGCTACACCTTC.

This clonotype was observed many times. This chain uses TRBV7-2 with TRBJ2-7, with D perhaps matching TRBD1 or TRBD2 (5 bases each). The V and J ends lost 3 bases and 6 bases respectively, with 9 bases between them. The CDR3 has 12 amino acids. Germline CDR1 and CDR2: SGHTA and FQGNSA. CDR3 DNA: TGTGCCAGCAGCTTTAAGGGGACCGAGCAGTACTTC. Residues: CASSFKGTEQYF.

This clonotype was detected many times. This chain connects TRBV7-2 to TRBJ1-6, with 8 positions matching TRBD1. Germline loops: CDR1 SGHTA, CDR2 FQGNSA. V trimming: 5 bases; J trimming: 8 bases; junction bases outside the gene matches: 5. This CDR3 comprises 14 residues. The CDR3 nucleotides are TGTGCCAGCAGCATGGACAGGGCGCATTCACCCCTCCACTTT. It yields the protein CASSMDRAHSPLHF.